The clone carrying this TCR beta chain has only one observation. Profiled with immunoSEQ multiplex PCR; TCRdb holds only in-frame clones, not every one. The repertoire consists of fewer than 100,000 clones, with roughly 84% occurring once and the leading ten covering around 6%. This sample is part of a study of control samples from healthy donors and cancer patients. The material sequenced was blood. The TCR originated in a woman aged 50 to 60 in good health.

The CDR3 coding sequence is TGTGCCAGCAGCTTAGCCTCCGGTTCTAGCGGGGGCCTAGAGACCCAGTACTTC. It codes for CASSLASGSSGGLETQYF. The gene calls are TRBV7-8 and TRBJ2-5, with 10 positions matching TRBD2. The ends lost 0 bases at V and 4 bases at J; junction bases unmatched: 11. The CDR3 consists of 18 residues. Germline CDR1 reads SGHVS; CDR2 reads FQNEAQ.